The next 5 T cell receptor beta chains were all read from a single sample in a study of control samples from healthy donors and cancer patients. Measured with immunoSEQ multiplex PCR; TCRdb has only the in-frame clones, and not every one. The sample records 90,000 to 100,000 clones, around three quarters being singletons. Sequences were obtained from blood. These receptors all come from a woman between 25 and 40 years old in good health.

This clone was detected only a few times. The CDR3 loop reads CASSLRGEAFF. The CDR3 DNA is TGTGCCAGCAGCCTCCGGGGCGAAGCTTTCTTT. The chain combines TRBV11-2 with TRBJ1-1; possible D gene TRBD1, 5 bases. Germline loops: CDR1 SGHAT, CDR2 FQNNGV. Trimming cost V 5 bases and J 8 bases, with 9 bases left between them. CDR3 length: 11 residues.

The gene calls are TRBV29-1 and TRBJ2-5, with 8 nucleotides matching TRBD2. The CDR3 length is 14 residues. The germline CDR1 and CDR2 sequences are SQVTM and ANQGSEA. V was pared by 3 bases and J by 5 bases, with 8 bases of the junction left unmatched. Here the CDR3 reads CSVDIQRGQETQYF. The CDR3 nucleotides are TGCAGCGTTGATATCCAGCGGGGGCAGGAGACCCAGTACTTC. Drawing the rest from reference TRBV29-1 and TRBJ2-5, the complete variable domain is SAVISQKPSRDICQRGTSLTIQCQVDSQVTMMFWYRQQPGQSLTLIATANQGSEATYESGFVIDKFPISRPNLTFSTLTVSNMSPEDSSIYLCSVDIQRGQETQYFGPGTRLLVL.

V gene TRBV5-6 combines with J gene TRBJ1-6, with D perhaps matching TRBD1 (5 bases). V was pared by 2 bases and J by 13 bases, with 19 bases between. The CDR3 totals 15 residues. Per the germline V gene, CDR1 is SGHDT and CDR2 is YYEEEE. Written as DNA, the CDR3 is TGTGCCAGCAGCTTAGGGAGGGACGGTGGCCGCCCCCTCCACTTT. Its protein is CASSLGRDGGRPLHF.

V usage is TRBV9 and J usage is TRBJ2-6, with unresolved D. The CDR3 has 15 residues. Germline V gives CDR1 SGDLS, CDR2 YYNGEE. The germline V and J ends were trimmed by 3 bases and 4 bases, with 11 bases remaining between them. CDR3 in amino acids: CASSGPTYGANVLTF. In DNA form, the CDR3 reads TGTGCCAGCAGCGGGCCGACCTACGGGGCCAACGTCCTGACTTTC.

The rearrangement uses TRBV14 and TRBJ1-2; unclear D gene. Germline values: CDR1 SGHDN, CDR2 FVKESK. The CDR3 totals 14 residues. V was trimmed by 4 bases and J by 2 bases, leaving 11 bases between them. The CDR3: CASSPPGGNYGYTF. CDR3 coding DNA: TGTGCCAGCAGCCCCCCCGGAGGGAACTATGGCTACACCTTC.